This TCR beta chain was recorded in a study of blood T cell repertoires in COVID-19. On the study more broadly: Two negative PCRs, clearance, or symptom resolution characterized the recovered Cohort 3 donors. The cDNA or gDNA used as material had been derived from T cells, B-cell-depleted T cells, or PBMCs.

The trim removed 6 bases at V and 6 bases at J, leaving 9 bases unmatched. Germline CDR1 SEHNR, CDR2 FQNEAQ (reference sequence). The CDR3 length is 15 residues. Repertoires were generated with immunoSEQ multiplex PCR, while TCRdb's copy carries only in-frame clones and drops some. This table has more than 300,000 clones, about 89% appearing once. The chain carries TRBV7-9 and TRBJ1-1; 11 nucleotides line up with TRBD1. Sequenced sample: PBMCs or T cells enriched from blood (not recorded which). This clonotype was obtained from a man aged 35 to 55 in a cohort exposed to, infected with or recovered from COVID-19 (not recorded which). CDR3 loop: CASSRKGQGESEAFF. Written as DNA, the CDR3 is TGTGCCAGCAGTCGCAAGGGACAGGGGGAATCTGAAGCTTTCTTT.